One sample yielded the 16 T cell receptor beta chains listed below, sequenced in a study of regulatory T cells in long-lasting Graves disease. Relying on iRepertoire HTBI primers and Arm-PCR of CDR3 regions, the team built TCR beta libraries. TCRdb itself ran the multiplex PCR reads through MiXCR, one entry per CDR3 protein. The sample contains 500,000 or so distinct CDR3 sequences, roughly 15% of which appear only once. Time point noted: newly diagnosed GD, antithyroid drugs for less than 3 months. Researchers made the TCR library from RNA that was extracted from PBMCs. These data are also associated with another study on T cells in Graves' hyperthyroidism and ophthalmopathy.

The sample consisted of peripheral blood mononuclear cells (PBMCs), taken at new diagnosis, from a patient treated with antithyroid drugs. The receptors stem from a man aged 35 to 55 with Graves disease.

This sequence joins TRBV5-1 and TRBJ1-1; D is undetermined. CDR3 length: 15 residues. The V gene lost 2 bases and the J gene lost 1 base, with 12 bases spanning the gap. Germline CDR1 reads SGHRS; CDR2 reads YFSETQ. DNA of the CDR3: TGCGCCAGCAGCTTTCCCGGCAGGACGAACACTGAAGCTTTCTTT. This encodes CASSFPGRTNTEAFF.

This clonotype was observed at least ten times. CDR3 sequence reads: CASRTGRGTGNTIYF. The DNA of the CDR3 is TGTGCCAGCAGAACCGGGAGGGGGACTGGAAACACCATATATTTT. The rearrangement joins TRBV2 to TRBJ1-3; perhaps TRBD1 as D (6 bases). The CDR3 covers 15 residues. V was pared by 6 bases and J by 2 bases, with 14 bases between. CDR1 and CDR2 from the germline V gene are SNHLY and FYNNEI.

This clonotype was recorded many times. The rearrangement links TRBV7-3 to TRBJ2-1; TRBD2 matches 9 bases. CDR1 and CDR2 (germline): SGHTA, FQGTGA. V trimming: 0 bases; J trimming: 14 bases; junction bases outside the gene matches: 14. The CDR3 spans 16 residues. The CDR3 sequence is CASSLTLASGKGAKFF. In DNA, the CDR3 is TGTGCCAGCAGCTTAACGTTGGCTAGCGGGAAAGGTGCGAAGTTCTTC.

The rearrangement joins TRBV9 to TRBJ2-6; D uncertain. Germline-derived CDR1 and CDR2 are SGDLS and YYNGEE. Trimming removed 0 bases at V and 0 bases at J, with 10 bases between. The CDR3 has 17 residues. The CDR3 reads CASSVGAGNSGANVLTF. The CDR3, as DNA: TGTGCCAGCAGCGTAGGAGCAGGAAACTCTGGGGCCAACGTCCTGACTTTC.

This clonotype came up many times. The chain uses TRBV6-1 and TRBJ2-3; 9 positions agree with TRBD2. The germline CDR1 and CDR2 sequences are MNHNS and SASEGT. The length of the CDR3 is 16 residues. Trimming removed 4 bases from V and 4 bases from J; junction bases left unmatched: 9. For the CDR3, the DNA is TGTGCCAGCAGTGCGAGTAGCGGGAGAGGCGCAGATACGCAGTATTTT. This translates into CASSASSGRGADTQYF.

This clonotype was observed many times. The V and J genes are TRBV7-3 and TRBJ2-7; D remains unclear. V was shortened by 2 bases and J by 0 bases, with 11 bases between the two germline ends. The germline V gene encodes CDR1 SGHTA and CDR2 FQGTGA. The CDR3 length is 15 residues. CDR3 residues: CASSLDQIPSYEQYF. As DNA, the CDR3 is TGTGCCAGCAGCTTAGACCAGATTCCCTCCTACGAGCAGTACTTC. Based on the CDR3 plus reference TRBV7-3 and TRBJ2-7, the full variable domain is GAGVSQTPSNKVTEKGKYVELRCDPISGHTALYWYRQSLGQGPEFLIYFQGTGAADDSGLPNDRFFAVRPEGSVSTLKIQRTERGDSAVYLCASSLDQIPSYEQYFGPGTRLTVT.

There are many counts of this clonotype. V usage is TRBV13 and J usage is TRBJ2-1; 8 bases match TRBD2. CDR3 length equals 17 residues. Germline V gene sequence: CDR1 PRHDT, CDR2 FYEKMQ (reference sequence). The V segment lost 0 bases and the J segment 3 bases; nucleotides outside the gene matches: 7. The CDR3: CASSLGRGGRIYNEQFF. For the CDR3, the DNA is TGTGCCAGCAGCTTAGGGAGAGGCGGGAGGATCTACAATGAGCAGTTCTTC.

At least ten counts were recorded for this clonotype. The rearrangement uses TRBV20-1 and TRBJ2-3; D is possibly TRBD2 (5 bases). Germline assignment: CDR1 DFQATT and CDR2 SNEGSKA (reference sequence). The CDR3 is 14 residues long. Trimming removed 5 bases at V and 1 base at J, with 13 bases between. CDR3 loop: CSARSGRGTDTQYF. The CDR3 bases are TGCAGTGCTCGAAGCGGCCGGGGCACAGATACGCAGTATTTT.

Many counts were recorded for this clonotype. This chain connects TRBV2 to TRBJ1-1; D gene unclear. V lost 5 bases, J lost 3 bases, and 7 bases lay in between. The CDR3 spans 12 residues. The germline V gene encodes CDR1 SNHLY and CDR2 FYNNEI. Here the CDR3 reads CASSKRHTEAFF. As DNA, the CDR3 is TGTGCCAGCAGTAAAAGGCACACTGAAGCTTTCTTT.

The sample holds many counts of this clonotype. The rearrangement joins TRBV5-6 to TRBJ2-3, with no clear D. In germline, CDR1 is SGHDT, CDR2 YYEEEE. This CDR3 region has 15 residues. V was pared by 4 bases and J by 2 bases, with 14 bases between. CDR3 DNA: TGTGCCAGCAGCCGATGGCTCTCCCACACAGATACGCAGTATTTT. It translates to CASSRWLSHTDTQYF. The entire variable domain, with the rest obtained from reference TRBV5-6 and TRBJ2-3, is as follows: DAGVTQSPTHLIKTRGQQVTLRCSPKSGHDTVSWYQQALGQGPQFIFQYYEEEERQRGNFPDRFSGHQFPNYSSELNVNALLLGDSALYLCASSRWLSHTDTQYFGPGTRLTVL.

This clonotype turned up a few times. The V call is TRBV30, the J call TRBJ2-7; 7 nucleotides agree with TRBD2. The J segment lost 4 bases and the V segment lost 0 bases, leaving 3 bases of the junction unmatched. CDR1 GTSNPN and CDR2 SVGIG come from the germline V gene (reference sequence). This CDR3 is built from 13 residues. The CDR3 sequence is CAWSVGEGYEQYF. CDR3 DNA: TGTGCCTGGAGTGTAGGGGAGGGTTACGAGCAGTACTTC.

This clonotype occurred many times. The CDR3, as DNA: TGTGCCACCGCTAGGACTAGCGGGAGGAATGAGCAGTTCTTC. Protein product: CATARTSGRNEQFF. The chain links TRBV28 to TRBJ2-1; TRBD2 aligns across 14 bases. V lost 10 bases to trimming and J lost 7 bases; unmatched junction nucleotides: 6. CDR1 MDHEN and CDR2 SYDVKM come from the germline V gene. There are 14 residues in the CDR3.

The chain is built from TRBV5-4 and TRBJ2-7, with 7 positions matching TRBD1. Germline CDR1 and CDR2: SGHNT and YYREEE (reference sequence). The junction had 7 bases not matched to a gene; V was cut back by 1 base and J by 6 bases. The CDR3 spans 14 residues. In DNA form, the CDR3 reads TGTGCCAGCAGCTTGCGGGGACAGTTTTCCGAGCAGTACTTC. This encodes CASSLRGQFSEQYF. Supplemented by reference TRBV5-4 and TRBJ2-7, the full variable domain reads ETGVTQSPTHLIKTRGQQVTLRCSSQSGHNTVSWYQQALGQGPQFIFQYYREEENGRGNFPPRFSGLQFPNYSSELNVNALELDDSALYLCASSLRGQFSEQYFGPGTRLTVT.

This clonotype has at least ten counts. The rearrangement uses TRBV12-3 or TRBV12-4 and TRBJ2-5, with D possibly called TRBD1 or TRBD2 (6 bases each). This CDR3 spans 11 amino acids. V dropped 5 bases and J dropped 10 bases, with 11 bases sitting between them. CDR3 sequence: CASSRGPDQYF. CDR3 nucleotides: TGTGCCAGCAGTCGGGGGCCCGACCAGTACTTC.

This clonotype was detected many times. The V and J genes are TRBV6-1 and TRBJ1-1; unclear D gene. The CDR3 spans 10 residues. The germline CDR1 and CDR2 sequences are MNHNS and SASEGT. V was clipped by 6 bases and J by 6 bases, with 5 bases between them. The CDR3 bases are TGTGCCAGCAGAAAGGCTGAAGCTTTCTTT. As protein: CASRKAEAFF.

There are a few counts of this clonotype. V and J are TRBV5-6 and TRBJ2-1, with 14 bases fitting TRBD2. The V and J ends lost 4 bases and 5 bases, in that order; junction bases with no gene match: 5. There are 16 residues in the CDR3. Germline V gene data show CDR1 as SGHDT and CDR2 as YYEEEE. The CDR3 region has the DNA TGTGCCAGCAGCCCCCGGACTAGCGGGAGGAACAATGAGCAGTTCTTC. Its translation is CASSPRTSGRNNEQFF.